This entry concerns a single T cell receptor beta chain. The CDR3 totals 16 residues. CDR1 and CDR2 from the germline V gene are LNHDA and SQIVND (reference sequence). V dropped 6 bases and J dropped 4; count of bases not matched to a gene: 6. This record belongs to a study of blood T cell repertoires in COVID-19. As for the study in general: Some COVID-19 samples were acute and others convalescent; all came from the United States, Italy and Spain. Nucleic acid was either cDNA or gDNA, and it came from T cells, B-cell-depleted T cells, or PBMCs.

Per the original data handling: Using reference gene primer amplification, nucleated cell counts were estimated. Profiled with immunoSEQ multiplex PCR; TCRdb holds only in-frame clones, not every one. V and J calls and clone size follow that table, whereas D and trimming were derived from the DNA. The table records more than 65,000 clones, around nine tenths of them present only once. Sequencing was done on a sample of peripheral blood. V usage is TRBV19 and J usage is TRBJ2-2; 12 bases are a match to TRBD2. This receptor was identified in a man in his sixties with acute or convalescent COVID-19. CDR3 protein: CASRKTSGGLTGELFF. CDR3 bases: TGTGCCAGTAGGAAGACTAGCGGGGGACTCACCGGGGAGCTGTTTTTT.